The 30 T cell receptor beta chains presented below share a single source sample, sequenced in a study of CD8 T cells in ankylosing spondylitis. TCRdb re-analysed the 5' RACE reads in MiXCR, keeping a single row per CDR3 protein. The sample yields fewer than 400,000 distinct CDR3 sequences, around 15% seen once. Source material: blood, either unsorted or a sorted T cell fraction (not recorded which). All receptors derive from a male donor with ankylosing spondylitis or in good health (not recorded which).

The chain uses TRBV5-1 and TRBJ2-5, with a possible D match to TRBD2 (6 bases). Germline assignment: CDR1 SGHRS and CDR2 YFSETQ. This CDR3 has 14 amino acids. V lost 5 bases to trimming and J lost 0 bases, with 11 bases between them. The CDR3 sequence: CASRQRDYQETQYF. The CDR3 coding sequence is TGCGCCAGCAGACAACGGGACTACCAAGAGACCCAGTACTTC. Full variable domain (outside the CDR3, taken from reference TRBV5-1 and TRBJ2-5): KAGVTQTPRYLIKTRGQQVTLSCSPISGHRSVSWYQQTPGQGLQFLFEYFSETQRNKGNFPGRFSGRQFSNSRSEMNVSTLELGDSALYLCASRQRDYQETQYFGPGTRLLVL.

In its sample, this clonotype was seen a few times. This sequence joins TRBV12-3 or TRBV12-4 and TRBJ2-1; 7 nucleotides agree with TRBD2. The CDR3 sequence is 11 residues long. With 8 bases clipped from V and 15 bases from J, the junction kept 10 bases outside the gene matches. The CDR3 here is CASAGATGLFF. The CDR3 nucleotides are TGTGCCAGCGCGGGAGCGACGGGCTTGTTCTTC.

The chain links TRBV4-1 to TRBJ1-5; D is unclear. Germline assignment: CDR1 MGHRA and CDR2 YSYEKL. The CDR3 spans 13 residues. Trimming took off 2 bases at V and 4 bases at J, with 6 bases between the two ends. CDR3: CASSQYDNQPQHF. The CDR3 DNA reads as TGCGCCAGCAGCCAATACGATAATCAGCCCCAGCATTTT.

Only a few counts were recorded for this clonotype. V is TRBV10-3 and J is TRBJ1-1; D is unresolved. The CDR3 length is 13 residues. Germline V gene sequence: CDR1 ENHRY, CDR2 SYGVKD. V lost 10 bases to trimming and J lost 1 base, with 13 bases between them. The CDR3 DNA sequence: TGTGCCACCATAGATGAAACGAACACTGAAGCTTTCTTT. Its translation: CATIDETNTEAFF.

V usage is TRBV5-1 and J usage is TRBJ2-2; 12 bases match TRBD2. The ends lost 4 bases at V and 6 bases at J; junction bases unmatched: 4. Germline-derived CDR1 and CDR2 are SGHRS and YFSETQ. The length of the CDR3 is 15 residues. The CDR3 protein is CASSRTSGRPGELFF. Written as DNA, the CDR3 is TGCGCCAGCAGCAGAACTAGCGGGAGGCCCGGGGAGCTGTTTTTT. Filled out from reference TRBV5-1 and TRBJ2-2, the complete variable domain reads KAGVTQTPRYLIKTRGQQVTLSCSPISGHRSVSWYQQTPGQGLQFLFEYFSETQRNKGNFPGRFSGRQFSNSRSEMNVSTLELGDSALYLCASSRTSGRPGELFFGEGSRLTVL.

This clonotype was observed a handful of times. The V and J genes are TRBV12-3 or TRBV12-4 and TRBJ2-1, with TRBD2 identical over 7 bases. This CDR3 region has 16 residues. The J segment lost 2 bases and the V segment lost 3 bases, leaving 7 bases of the junction unmatched. The CDR3 coding sequence is TGTGCCAGCAGTTTCCCACTAGCGTCCCCCTACAATGAGCAGTTCTTC. Protein sequence: CASSFPLASPYNEQFF.

The chain carries TRBV5-6 and TRBJ2-4, with 10 bases identical to TRBD2. With V trimmed by 3 bases and J by 4 bases, 4 bases remained unmatched. The CDR3 consists of 15 residues. CDR1 is SGHDT and CDR2 is YYEEEE in the germline V gene. The CDR3 spells CASSSSGGGKNIQYF. The CDR3 DNA is TGTGCCAGCAGCTCCAGCGGGGGGGGAAAAAACATTCAGTACTTC.

The chain uses TRBV20-1 and TRBJ1-4; 11 bases are shared with TRBD1. The CDR3 runs to 15 residues. V was clipped by 1 base and J by 7 bases; unmatched bases: 5. Germline V lookup: CDR1 DFQATT, CDR2 SNEGSKA (reference sequence). The CDR3: CSARGTGGRREKLFF. DNA for the CDR3: TGCAGTGCTAGAGGGACAGGGGGCAGGCGTGAAAAACTGTTTTTT.

The chain has TRBV12-3 or TRBV12-4 and TRBJ2-3, with D unresolved. CDR3 length: 18 residues. Trimming left V 0 bases short and J 0 bases short, with 16 bases between. CDR3 region: CASSLAIGLPASTDTQYF. Written as DNA, the CDR3 is TGTGCCAGCAGTTTAGCCATCGGGCTACCGGCAAGCACAGATACGCAGTATTTT.

This clonotype was counted a few times. This rearrangement joins TRBV10-3 to TRBJ2-1, with D tentatively TRBD2 (5 bases). The CDR3 runs 14 residues. V lost 6 bases to trimming and J lost 1 base, with 10 bases between them. Germline CDR1 and CDR2: ENHRY and SYGVKD. The CDR3 spells CAISGDRSYNEQFF. The CDR3 nucleotides are TGTGCCATCAGCGGGGATCGTTCCTACAATGAGCAGTTCTTC.

This clonotype was observed a single time. This chain joins TRBV3-1 and TRBJ2-3, with 12 bases matching TRBD2. The germline CDR1 and CDR2 sequences are LGHDT and YNNKEL (reference sequence). V gave up 3 bases and J gave up 2 bases; unmatched junction bases: 6. The CDR3 spans 17 residues. The CDR3 spells CASSHPRTSGATDTQYF. Here the CDR3 DNA reads TGTGCCAGCAGCCACCCCCGGACTAGCGGGGCCACAGATACGCAGTATTTT.

The CDR3 DNA reads TGTGCCAGCAGTCTCCGGACAGGGGGAGGAGGCTACACCTTC. Its translation: CASSLRTGGGGYTF. The genes are TRBV12-3 or TRBV12-4 and TRBJ1-2; 10 bases align to TRBD1. The CDR3 totals 14 residues. V was clipped by 5 bases and J by 8 bases; unmatched bases: 8.

V is TRBV3-1 and J is TRBJ2-5; D is perhaps TRBD1 or TRBD2 (5 bases each). Trimming pared 4 bases from V and 7 bases from J, leaving 19 bases between. The length of the CDR3 is 15 residues. Germline values: CDR1 LGHDT, CDR2 YNNKEL (reference sequence). CDR3 region: CASSPNRDRGATQYF. The CDR3 DNA is TGTGCCAGCAGCCCTAACCGGGACCGAGGGGCGACCCAGTACTTC.

The chain employs TRBV2 and TRBJ2-2; 7 bases agree with TRBD2. Per the germline V gene, CDR1 is SNHLY and CDR2 is FYNNEI. Trimming took 3 bases from V and 10 from J; bases not matched to a gene: 17. This CDR3 region has 17 residues. DNA of the CDR3: TGTGCCAGCAGTGATGTGGGACTTGAAACGGGGAGGGAGGAGCTGTTTTTT. Translating gives CASSDVGLETGREELFF.

This clonotype was observed a few times. The chain joins TRBV29-1 to TRBJ2-1, with 12 bases identical to TRBD1. V lost 7 bases to trimming and J lost 5 bases; unmatched junction nucleotides: 6. CDR3 size: 14 residues. From germline, CDR1 is SQVTM and CDR2 ANQGSEA. DNA of the CDR3: TGCAGCGCTAGGGACAGGGGGCGCCACAATGAGCAGTTCTTC. Translating it yields CSARDRGRHNEQFF.

This clonotype was seen repeatedly, ten times or more. This sequence joins TRBV18 and TRBJ1-4; no definite D call. The germline CDR1 and CDR2 sequences are KGHSH and LQKENI. Deletions cut 3 bases from V and 8 bases from J, with 7 bases between. The CDR3 is 12 residues long. The CDR3 bases are TGTGCCAGCTCACCCTCTAGGGAAAAACTGTTTTTT. Translated, it gives CASSPSREKLFF.

Only a few counts were recorded for this clonotype. V gene TRBV11-1 combines with J gene TRBJ1-2, with 8 bases that match TRBD1. CDR1 and CDR2 from the germline V gene are SGHAT and FQDESV (reference sequence). The CDR3 length is 17 residues. J was trimmed by 4 bases and V by 1 base; bases with no gene match: 11. The CDR3 region has the DNA TGTGCCAGCAGCTTAGAGGTTGGACAGGGTGGCGGCTATGGCTACACCTTC. Protein sequence: CASSLEVGQGGGYGYTF.

The gene calls are TRBV2 and TRBJ2-2, with D maybe TRBD2 (5 bases). Germline V gene lookup returns CDR1 SNHLY and CDR2 FYNNEI. There are 15 residues in the CDR3. Trimming removed 7 bases from V and 2 bases from J, with 14 bases in between. The CDR3 sequence: CASKQLAANTGELFF. Written as DNA, the CDR3 is TGTGCCAGCAAGCAGCTAGCAGCTAACACCGGGGAGCTGTTTTTT.

V gene TRBV7-2 combines with J gene TRBJ1-4; TRBD1 matches at 7 bases. Germline V gene lookup returns CDR1 SGHTA and CDR2 FQGNSA. This CDR3 is 15 amino acids long. After removal of 5 bases from V and 7 bases from J, the junction contained 10 bases not matched to a gene. CDR3 sequence: CASSPQTGLSEKLFF. The DNA of the CDR3 is TGTGCCAGCAGCCCCCAGACAGGGTTGAGTGAAAAACTGTTTTTT. The full variable domain, with the rest looked up from reference TRBV7-2 and TRBJ1-4, is GAGVSQSPSNKVTEKGKDVELRCDPISGHTALYWYRQSLGQGLEFLIYFQGNSAPDKSGLPSDRFSAERTGGSVSTLTIQRTQQEDSAVYLCASSPQTGLSEKLFFGSGTQLSVL.

This clonotype showed up just a few times. This CDR3 reads CAFSLGSRGARAGANVLTF. DNA for the CDR3: TGTGCCTTCAGTTTAGGGTCCCGGGGGGCGCGAGCTGGGGCCAACGTCCTGACTTTC. The V gene is TRBV12-3 or TRBV12-4, the J gene TRBJ2-6, with a weak D call TRBD2 (7 bases). The CDR3 contains 19 residues. The V and J ends lost 11 bases and 2 bases respectively, with 28 bases between them.

V is TRBV28 and J is TRBJ1-5; TRBD1 matches at 8 bases. Per germline, CDR1 MDHEN and CDR2 SYDVKM. The CDR3 has 14 amino acids. J lost 9 bases, V lost 6 bases, and 10 bases had no gene match. The CDR3 sequence: CASRLGQGIRPQHF. The CDR3 DNA reads as TGTGCCAGCAGATTAGGACAGGGCATACGGCCCCAGCATTTT.

This clonotype was seen more than once but under ten times. The rearrangement links TRBV2 to TRBJ2-3, with D possibly matching TRBD2 (7 bases). Between the trimmed V and J ends, which lost 2 bases and 7 bases, there was a span of 25 bases. The CDR3 runs 18 residues. Germline CDR1 and CDR2: SNHLY and FYNNEI. The CDR3 nucleotides are TGTGCCAGCAGTGAAACGGGAGGCTCTAGCCGGGGGACAAATACGCAGTATTTT. Translated, it gives CASSETGGSSRGTNTQYF.

Only a few counts were recorded for this clonotype. The chain joins TRBV15 to TRBJ2-7; D may be TRBD1 or TRBD2 (5 bases each). In germline, CDR1 is LNHNV, CDR2 YYDKDF (reference sequence). CDR3 length: 13 residues. V lost 5 bases and J 3 bases, leaving 11 bases between the germline ends. The CDR3 region has the DNA TGTGCCACCAGCGGGGGAGCTCACTACGAGCAGTACTTC. It encodes CATSGGAHYEQYF.

CDR3 DNA: TGTGCCAGCAGTTTATTTGGCGGAGGAAACACCATATATTTT. Protein sequence: CASSLFGGGNTIYF. The chain uses TRBV12-3 or TRBV12-4 and TRBJ1-3; D remains ambiguous. This CDR3 contains 14 residues. With 2 bases removed from V and 4 bases from J, the gap between germline ends came to 9 bases.

The chain recombines TRBV28 with TRBJ2-7; no reliable D call. CDR1 is MDHEN and CDR2 is SYDVKM in the germline V gene. V shed 5 bases and J shed 4 bases, with 12 bases lying between them. This CDR3 has 13 residues. The CDR3 region is CASSPLVGYEQYF. DNA for the CDR3: TGTGCCAGCAGTCCCCTTGTGGGGTACGAGCAGTACTTC. The variable domain in full, completed from reference TRBV28 and TRBJ2-7, reads DVKVTQSSRYLVKRTGEKVFLECVQDMDHENMFWYRQDPGLGLRLIYFSYDVKMKEKGDIPEGYSVSREKKERFSLILESASTNQTSMYLCASSPLVGYEQYFGPGTRLTVT.

This clonotype has a handful of counts. This chain links TRBV12-3 or TRBV12-4 with TRBJ2-2; D perhaps matches TRBD2 (7 bases). Trimming removed 6 bases from V and 1 base from J, with 12 bases in between. The CDR3 runs to 15 residues. The chain's CDR3 is CASSPRGGNTGELFF. The DNA of the CDR3 is TGTGCCAGCAGCCCGAGGGGGGGGAACACCGGGGAGCTGTTTTTT.

This clonotype showed up just a few times. This chain links TRBV7-2 with TRBJ2-7; weak D call: TRBD2 (5 bases). V lost 3 bases, J lost 3 bases, and 15 bases lay in between. Germline lookup yields CDR1 SGHTA and CDR2 FQGNSA. This CDR3 has 15 amino acids. The chain's CDR3 is CASSFRTGNLYEQYF. The DNA for the CDR3 is TGTGCCAGCAGCTTCAGGACCGGGAACCTCTACGAGCAGTACTTC.

In this sample, this clonotype turned up a few times. V usage is TRBV5-1 and J usage is TRBJ2-3, with a possible D match to TRBD2 (6 bases). In germline, CDR1 is SGHRS, CDR2 YFSETQ. This CDR3 has 15 amino acids. V dropped 3 bases and J dropped 5 bases, with 16 bases sitting between them. The CDR3 DNA is TGCGCCAGCAGCTGGACGGGAGTGGGTGGAGATACGCAGTATTTT. It codes for CASSWTGVGGDTQYF.

This clonotype was seen many times. V gene TRBV29-1 combines with J gene TRBJ1-1; D not resolved. Germline V gives CDR1 SQVTM, CDR2 ANQGSEA. V was trimmed by 5 bases and J by 0 bases, leaving 4 bases between them. This CDR3 spans 11 amino acids. CDR3 region: CSVTLNTEAFF. The CDR3, as DNA: TGCAGCGTTACGCTGAACACTGAAGCTTTCTTT.

The rearrangement links TRBV20-1 to TRBJ1-2; D ambiguous. Trimming removed 5 bases at V and 5 bases at J, with 9 bases between. Germline V gene sequence: CDR1 DFQATT, CDR2 SNEGSKA (reference sequence). There are 11 residues in the CDR3. The CDR3 DNA follows: TGCAGTGCTCTCGACGGATATGGCTACACCTTC. It specifies CSALDGYGYTF.